This TCR beta chain came from a study of blood T cell repertoires in COVID-19. Overall study: Samples came from the United States, Italy and Spain, spanning acute and convalescent COVID-19. Sources were T cells, B-cell-depleted T cells, or PBMCs; the material itself was cDNA or gDNA.

This CDR3 contains 14 residues. The ends lost 6 bases at V and 5 bases at J; junction bases unmatched: 9. CDR1 and CDR2 (germline): SGDLS, YYNGEE. Data came from immunoSEQ multiplex PCR; TCRdb stores just in-frame clones and leaves some out. This sample has 200,000 to 300,000 clones, with 70% to 90% found just once. Sequencing input: peripheral blood. The TCR comes from a young man with active or convalescent COVID-19. J is TRBJ2-3 and V is TRBV9, with TRBD2 matching over 7 bases. The CDR3 bases are TGTGCCAGCAATCAAGCGGGGCGGGTAGATACGCAGTATTTT. It is translated as CASNQAGRVDTQYF.